Below, 6 T cell receptor beta chains from the same sample are listed, as sequenced in a study of beta chain features in type 1 diabetes. Every isolated RNA sample was fully reverse transcribed, so sequencing captured expressed TCRB transcripts. Method: immunoSEQ multiplex PCR; TCRdb's copy keeps in-frame clones and lacks some. The data contain some 900,000 clones, about a sixth of them singletons. Sequenced: naive CD4+ T cells from blood. These receptors were collected from a woman between 18 and 30 years old in good health.

This clone was seen more than once but under ten times. Other DNA sequences within the sample encode an identical CDR3. The V gene is TRBV28, the J gene TRBJ2-5; 9 positions match TRBD1. The V gene's germline CDR1 is MDHEN and CDR2 SYDVKM. Germline trimming cut 5 bases from V and 5 bases from J; bases unmatched to any gene: 6. This CDR3 contains 14 residues. CDR3 protein: CASSLQGARETQYF. The DNA of the CDR3 is TGTGCCAGCAGTCTACAGGGGGCGAGGGAGACCCAGTACTTC.

A note on this clone: The same CDR3 is also encoded by other DNA sequences in this sample. V and J are TRBV4-3 and TRBJ2-1; TRBD2 aligns across 11 bases. V shed 4 bases, J shed 7 bases, and the junction held 3 bases outside the gene matches. CDR3 length equals 14 residues. The germline V gene encodes CDR1 LGHNA and CDR2 YSLEER. The CDR3 DNA reads as TGCGCCAGCAGCCCTCTAGCGGGAGGAAATGAGCAGTTCTTC. Its translation is CASSPLAGGNEQFF.

Only a few counts were recorded for this clone. The rearrangement uses TRBV27 and TRBJ2-5; TRBD2 agrees at 8 bases. Per the germline V gene, CDR1 is MNHEY and CDR2 is SMNVEV (reference sequence). The CDR3 runs 16 residues. The junction had 15 bases not matched to a gene; V was cut back by 7 bases and J by 5 bases. The CDR3 here is CASTAAPGLEWETQYF. CDR3 DNA: TGTGCCAGCACTGCCGCCCCGGGACTAGAATGGGAGACCCAGTACTTC.

The chain uses TRBV2 and TRBJ2-3; maybe TRBD2 (6 bases). From germline, CDR1 is SNHLY and CDR2 FYNNEI. The V and J ends lost 8 bases and 2 bases respectively, with 8 bases between them. CDR3 size: 12 residues. The CDR3 DNA reads TGTGCCAGCCGGGGGAACACAGATACGCAGTATTTT. Translated: CASRGNTDTQYF. Full variable domain (missing parts from reference TRBV2 and TRBJ2-3): EPEVTQTPSHQVTQMGQEVILRCVPISNHLYFYWYRQILGQKVEFLVSFYNNEISEKSEIFDDQFSVERPDGSNFTLKIRSTKLEDSAMYFCASRGNTDTQYFGPGTRLTVL.

Of note for this clone: The identical CDR3 is also encoded by other nucleotide sequences in the sample. V is TRBV18 and J is TRBJ1-5; D ambiguous. This CDR3 region has 13 residues. V was pared by 6 bases and J by 5 bases, with 11 bases between. Germline V gene data show CDR1 as KGHSH and CDR2 as LQKENI. The CDR3, as DNA: TGTGCCAGCTCGCCTGGGGTGGATCAGCCCCAGCATTTT. Its translation: CASSPGVDQPQHF.

This clone was found once. The V and J genes are TRBV18 and TRBJ2-3, with 10 bases identical to TRBD2. Trimming cost V 1 base and J 3 bases; bases outside gene matches: 4. The length of the CDR3 is 16 residues. CDR1 is KGHSH and CDR2 is LQKENI in the germline V gene. CDR3 in amino acids: CASSPRASGSTDTQYF. The CDR3 DNA reads TGTGCCAGCTCACCACGGGCTAGCGGGAGTACAGATACGCAGTATTTT. The complete variable domain, with remaining parts taken from reference TRBV18 and TRBJ2-3, reads NAGVMQNPRHLVRRRGQEARLRCSPMKGHSHVYWYRQLPEEGLKFMVYLQKENIIDESGMPKERFSAEFPKEGPSILRIQQVVRGDSAAYFCASSPRASGSTDTQYFGPGTRLTVL.